Included here is one TCR beta chain sequence, with context. Its antigen is unknown. Trimming stripped 2 bases from V and 3 bases from J, with 10 bases between. Looked up from germline, CDR1 is MNHEY and CDR2 is SVGEGT. This CDR3 contains 14 residues. The data belong to a study of blood T cells in healthy people across ages. General study points: Per million T cells, the diversity of TCR beta decreased roughly linearly as age advanced. Underestimates were what the diversity estimates from one million T cells were considered to be.

A J-beta primer mix and a sample-barcoded 5' primer were used in a second PCR of about 7 to 12 cycles. A single record per CDR3 protein comes from TCRdb applying MiXCR to the 5' RACE reads. The repertoire holds about 680,000 distinct CDR3 sequences, 49% seen once, with around a third in the top ten. Healthy individuals of Caucasian origin from Russia, aged about 6 to 95, served as donors. Sequencing used blood. The source of this sequence is a woman aged 55 to 70 in good health. The chain is built from TRBV6-2 or TRBV6-3 and TRBJ2-5; D unresolved. The CDR3 sequence: CASSYRPAEETQYF. CDR3 DNA: TGTGCCAGCAGTTACCGGCCGGCTGAAGAGACCCAGTACTTC.